Shown below are 16 T cell receptor beta chains from a single sample sequenced in a study of T cells after yellow fever vaccination. TCRdb reprocessed the 5' RACE reads with MiXCR, giving one entry per CDR3 protein. Of 400,000 to 450,000 distinct CDR3 sequences in the sample, around 20% are singletons; the top ten hold roughly a sixth. Specimen: PBMCs, collected before the yellow fever booster vaccination. These receptors were taken from a man between 18 and 35 years old who received the YFV17D yellow fever vaccine.

The V and J genes are TRBV18 and TRBJ1-1; D might be TRBD1 (5 bases). This CDR3 is 14 amino acids long. Trimming left V 2 bases short and J 6 bases short, with 13 bases between. Per the germline V gene, CDR1 is KGHSH and CDR2 is LQKENI. CDR3 in DNA: TGTGCCAGCTCACCATTGGGGGAGCGGTCTGAAGCTTTCTTT. It codes for CASSPLGERSEAFF.

The CDR3 bases are TGCGCCAGCAGCTTGGCTTCGCCAGGTTACAATGAGCAGTTCTTC. Its translation is CASSLASPGYNEQFF. V usage is TRBV5-1 and J usage is TRBJ2-1; D remains ambiguous. Germline CDR1 is SGHRS and CDR2 is YFSETQ. The CDR3 spans 15 residues. V was clipped by 0 bases and J by 4 bases, with 11 bases between them.

The genes are TRBV7-3 and TRBJ2-1; TRBD2 agrees at 7 bases. Germline V gene sequence: CDR1 SGHTA, CDR2 FQGTGA. This CDR3 is 16 amino acids long. V trimming: 5 bases; J trimming: 0 bases; junction bases outside the gene matches: 7. CDR3 loop: CASSRSGATSYNEQFF. The CDR3 DNA reads as TGTGCCAGCAGCCGAAGCGGGGCGACCTCCTACAATGAGCAGTTCTTC.

This clonotype occurred a few times. This rearrangement joins TRBV7-2 to TRBJ1-5, with a tentative D call TRBD1 (5 bases). Germline V gives CDR1 SGHTA, CDR2 FQGNSA. The V end was cut by 2 bases, the J end by 0 bases, with 11 bases between. This CDR3 contains 16 residues. CDR3 DNA sequence: TGTGCCAGCAGCTTATTGGGGGTCGGTAGCAATCAGCCCCAGCATTTT. Its translation: CASSLLGVGSNQPQHF.

In its sample, this clonotype was seen many times. V and J are TRBV7-8 and TRBJ2-5; 10 bases are shared with TRBD1. Per germline, CDR1 SGHVS and CDR2 FQNEAQ. The CDR3 length is 15 residues. The V segment lost 5 bases and the J segment 5 bases; nucleotides outside the gene matches: 8. The CDR3 is CASSPTGQGRETQYF. CDR3 nucleotides: TGTGCCAGCAGCCCTACGGGACAGGGGAGGGAGACCCAGTACTTC.

The chain employs TRBV20-1 and TRBJ1-4; the D is unclear. Germline CDR1 is DFQATT and CDR2 is SNEGSKA (reference sequence). Trimming removed 0 bases from V and 6 bases from J, with 17 bases in between. This CDR3 contains 16 residues. CDR3 sequence: CSARDSSAEVHEKLFF. CDR3 nucleotides: TGCAGTGCTAGAGATAGCAGCGCGGAAGTCCATGAAAAACTGTTTTTT.

This clonotype has a single count. The V gene is TRBV6-6, the J gene TRBJ2-3; TRBD1 or TRBD2 may be the D gene (5 bases each). This CDR3 comprises 14 residues. Deletions cut 6 bases from V and 6 bases from J, with 16 bases between. Germline lookup yields CDR1 MNHNY and CDR2 SVGAGI (reference sequence). The DNA for the CDR3 is TGTGCCAGCAGCCGCCACGGCGAGGGGGATACGCAGTATTTT. Translating it yields CASSRHGEGDTQYF.

V usage is TRBV3-1 and J usage is TRBJ2-3, with D possibly matching TRBD2 (6 bases). The V end was cut by 3 bases, the J end by 4 bases, with 14 bases between. The CDR3 has 15 amino acids. Per germline, CDR1 LGHDT and CDR2 YNNKEL (reference sequence). The CDR3 loop reads CASSHTGVPPDTQYF. The CDR3 coding sequence is TGTGCCAGCAGCCATACGGGGGTCCCCCCAGATACGCAGTATTTT.

This clonotype has just a few counts. V and J are TRBV5-1 and TRBJ1-6, with a tentative D call TRBD1 (6 bases). Trimming cost V 4 bases and J 4 bases, with 12 bases left between them. The length of the CDR3 is 15 residues. Germline V gives CDR1 SGHRS, CDR2 YFSETQ. The CDR3 DNA follows: TGCGCCAGCAGCCTCGATACAGGGTATAATTCACCCCTCCACTTT. Protein: CASSLDTGYNSPLHF.

This clonotype was recorded a few times. The rearrangement joins TRBV6-2 or TRBV6-3 to TRBJ2-7; the D gene is possibly TRBD1 (5 bases). Germline loops: CDR1 MNHEY, CDR2 SVGEGT. This CDR3 contains 10 residues. V lost 8 bases to trimming and J lost 4 bases, with 6 bases between them. The CDR3 reads CASGAYEQYV. In DNA form, the CDR3 reads TGTGCCAGCGGGGCTTACGAGCAGTACGTC.

This clonotype was seen a handful of times. The chain joins TRBV12-5 to TRBJ2-1; D is possibly TRBD1 (6 bases). This CDR3 contains 14 residues. Germline values: CDR1 LGHNT, CDR2 FRNRAP. Trimming took off 8 bases at V and 5 bases at J, with 16 bases between the two ends. The CDR3 region has the DNA TGTGCTAGTTGTCACCCGGACAGCAACAATGAGCAGTTCTTC. The encoded protein is CASCHPDSNNEQFF.

The chain links TRBV6-2 or TRBV6-3 to TRBJ2-1; TRBD2 agrees at 7 bases. Unmatched junction bases numbered 8, after V lost 2 bases and J lost 7 bases. Germline V CDR1 and CDR2: MNHEY, SVGEGT. The CDR3 is 15 residues long. The CDR3 DNA follows: TGTGCCAGCAGTTACCGGGGGGTAGGAATAAATGAGCAGTTCTTC. Protein: CASSYRGVGINEQFF.

The CDR3 spells CASSPSGSYEQYV. In nucleotides, the CDR3 is TGTGCCAGCAGCCCTAGTGGCAGCTACGAGCAGTACGTC. The chain couples TRBV11-1 to TRBJ2-7; D is ambiguous. V was shortened by 5 bases and J by 3 bases, with 11 bases between the two germline ends. The CDR3 extends over 13 amino acids. Germline CDR1 is SGHAT and CDR2 is FQDESV (reference sequence).

This clonotype occurred many times. The rearrangement links TRBV29-1 to TRBJ2-7, with D possibly called TRBD1 or TRBD2 (5 bases each). V lost 3 bases and J 3 bases, leaving 15 bases between the germline ends. The CDR3 loop spans 14 amino acids. Germline CDR1 reads SQVTM; CDR2 reads ANQGSEA. The DNA for the CDR3 is TGCAGCGTTGAGTTGAGGGGACGGAACTACGAGCAGTACTTC. Amino acids: CSVELRGRNYEQYF.

This clonotype was counted only a few times. The chain carries TRBV20-1 and TRBJ2-7; a weak D match, TRBD1 (5 bases). Per the germline V gene, CDR1 is DFQATT and CDR2 is SNEGSKA (reference sequence). The germline V and J ends were trimmed by 1 base and 4 bases, with 11 bases remaining between them. This CDR3 has 13 residues. CDR3 protein: CSARGRQFYEQYF. The CDR3 coding sequence is TGCAGTGCTAGAGGAAGACAGTTTTACGAGCAGTACTTC.

The V call is TRBV7-2, the J call TRBJ2-4, with 7 bases identical to TRBD2. Germline V gives CDR1 SGHTA, CDR2 FQGNSA. This CDR3 spans 13 amino acids. The V segment lost 1 base and the J segment 8 bases; nucleotides outside the gene matches: 2. The CDR3 protein is CASSLELAHIQYF. In DNA form, the CDR3 reads TGTGCCAGCAGCTTAGAACTAGCGCACATTCAGTACTTC.